The TCR beta chain under discussion was sequenced for a study of T cells in Graves' hyperthyroidism and ophthalmopathy. The study, taken as a whole, reports: The model anticipated ophthalmopathy a median approximately 6.7 months pre-onset. The blood repertoire included most of the expanded thyroid clonotypes above 0.001.

RNA transcripts were the template for amplifying TCR beta CDR3 regions. The study used the HTBI primer set for a first-round RT-PCR of the TCR CDR3. A single record per CDR3 protein comes from TCRdb applying MiXCR to the multiplex PCR reads. Of around 480,000 distinct CDR3 sequences in the sample, approximately 15% were seen once. Trimming took 0 bases from V and 3 from J, leaving 7 bases between them. The CDR3 sequence is 13 residues long. Germline assignment: CDR1 SGHRS and CDR2 YFSETQ. This clonotype was counted many times. What it recognizes is unknown. The sequence came from a woman under 30 with Graves' hyperthyroidism. The sequencing input was blood. This chain connects TRBV5-1 to TRBJ2-7; D gene uncertain. The CDR3 DNA is TGCGCCAGCAGCTTGGTTCGCGTCTACGAGCAGTACGTC. This encodes CASSLVRVYEQYV.